This T cell receptor (beta chain) was retrieved from a study of T cells after posttransplantation cyclophosphamide. The table came from immunoSEQ multiplex PCR; TCRdb's copy has only in-frame clones and leaves some out. The sample records roughly 9,800 clones, approximately 82% being singletons. Cyclophosphamide on days +3 and +4 followed busulfan-fludarabine conditioning and a marrow graft. The V segment lost 6 bases and the J segment 6 bases; nucleotides outside the gene matches: 5. CDR3 length: 13 residues. Germline assignment: CDR1 MNHEY and CDR2 SVGAGI. Here the sequenced sample was PBMCs, taken roughly 2,000 days after a stem cell transplant with posttransplant cyclophosphamide. The TCR sequence derives from a female patient between 40 and 50 years old who received an allogeneic stem cell transplant from a related donor, was CMV-positive, and had no GVHD. A subset of T cells may come from the graft donor. The gene calls are TRBV6-5 and TRBJ2-7, with 10 bases that match TRBD1. CDR3 region: CASRRDRGLEQYF. The CDR3 region has the DNA TGTGCCAGCAGGAGGGACAGGGGCCTCGAGCAGTACTTC.